The subject of this entry is one T cell receptor beta chain. Assay used: immunoSEQ multiplex PCR; TCRdb lists only in-frame clones, some missing. Here the sample spans around 180,000 clones, 91% being singletons. This specimen belongs to a study of control samples from healthy donors and cancer patients. The germline V gene encodes CDR1 LNHDA and CDR2 SQIVND (reference sequence). The J segment lost 4 bases and the V segment lost 3 bases, leaving 14 bases of the junction unmatched. This CDR3 has 17 amino acids. The specimen sequenced was blood. The sequence was obtained from a woman aged 40 to 50 in good health. The chain employs TRBV19 and TRBJ2-7; 8 nucleotides agree with TRBD2. CDR3: CASSIGGGPPLRYEQYF. CDR3 coding DNA: TGTGCCAGTAGTATCGGGGGGGGACCGCCGTTGCGATACGAGCAGTACTTC. Combining the CDR3 with reference TRBV19 and TRBJ2-7 gives the whole variable domain DGGITQSPKYLFRKEGQNVTLSCEQNLNHDAMYWYRQDPGQGLRLIYYSQIVNDFQKGDIAEGYSVSREKKESFPLTVTSAQKNPTAFYLCASSIGGGPPLRYEQYFGPGTRLTVT.